The 22 T cell receptor beta chains in this list originate from one sample, sequenced in a study of control samples from healthy donors and cancer patients. Data came from immunoSEQ multiplex PCR; TCRdb stores just in-frame clones and leaves some out. The sample lists about 90,000 clones, 90% occurring once. The sample taken for sequencing was blood. These receptors all come from a woman younger than 30 in good health.

The J gene is TRBJ1-2, the V gene TRBV7-2; 8 nucleotides agree with TRBD1. The CDR3 is made up of 14 amino acids. V lost 6 bases and J lost 5; bases outside the gene matches: 8. CDR1 and CDR2 from the germline V gene are SGHTA and FQGNSA. CDR3 DNA: TGTGCCAGCAGACCTACAGGGGGGATTTATGGCTACACCTTC. This encodes CASRPTGGIYGYTF.

The chain recombines TRBV3-1 (or the pseudogene TRBV3-2) with TRBJ1-1; no firm D call. V lost 1 base and J 10 bases, leaving 13 bases between the germline ends. The CDR3 length is 13 residues. Germline V lookup: CDR1 LGHDT, CDR2 YNNKEL (reference sequence). The CDR3 loop reads CASSQGEGLGAFF. The CDR3 DNA reads as TGTGCCAGCAGCCAAGGGGAGGGTTTAGGAGCTTTCTTT.

The chain is built from TRBV7-9 and TRBJ1-1; D unclear. CDR1 is SEHNR, CDR2 FQNEAQ, per germline (reference sequence). The CDR3 extends over 13 amino acids. V shed 3 bases and J shed 1 base, with 6 bases lying between them. DNA for the CDR3: TGTGCCAGCAGCTTCGAGACGAACACTGAAGCTTTCTTT. It codes for CASSFETNTEAFF.

The rearrangement links TRBV2 to TRBJ1-2, with D possibly TRBD1 on 6 matching bases. CDR1 SNHLY and CDR2 FYNNEI come from the germline V gene. Trimming pared 5 bases from V and 7 bases from J, leaving 17 bases between. This CDR3 comprises 14 residues. CDR3 in DNA: TGTGCCAGCAGTCAAAATACAGGGCGCGGTGGCTACACCTTC. Its protein product is CASSQNTGRGGYTF. The full variable domain, in which reference TRBV2 and TRBJ1-2 provide the parts outside the CDR3, is EPEVTQTPSHQVTQMGQEVILRCVPISNHLYFYWYRQILGQKVEFLVSFYNNEISEKSEIFDDQFSVERPDGSNFTLKIRSTKLEDSAMYFCASSQNTGRGGYTFGSGTRLTVV.

V usage is TRBV19 and J usage is TRBJ1-2; tentatively, D is TRBD1 (6 bases). This CDR3 comprises 15 residues. The V end lost 1 base, the J end lost 3 bases, and 12 bases lay between the germline ends. Germline CDR1 reads LNHDA; CDR2 reads SQIVND (reference sequence). The CDR3, as DNA: TGTGCCAGTAGTATAGCCGGTGACAGGTACTATGGCTACACCTTC. This sequence encodes CASSIAGDRYYGYTF.

The table lists this clone with a count of one. This sequence joins TRBV6-1 and TRBJ1-4; a possible D gene is TRBD1 (6 bases). The ends were cut back, 2 bases at V and 0 bases at J, with 13 bases in the middle. The CDR3 runs 17 residues. Germline V lookup: CDR1 MNHNS, CDR2 SASEGT. The CDR3 region is CASSEQGQSATNEKLFF. The CDR3 nucleotides read TGTGCCAGCAGTGAACAAGGACAGTCTGCAACTAATGAAAAACTGTTTTTT.

The rearrangement uses TRBV7-9 and TRBJ2-3; maybe TRBD1 (5 bases). Trimming pared 1 base from V and 2 bases from J, leaving 10 bases between. The CDR3 runs to 15 residues. Germline CDR1 reads SEHNR; CDR2 reads FQNEAQ (reference sequence). CDR3: CASSLVQDLTDTQYF. The DNA for the CDR3 is TGTGCCAGCAGCTTAGTACAGGACCTCACAGATACGCAGTATTTT.

The chain carries TRBV3-1 (or the pseudogene TRBV3-2) and TRBJ2-5; D unclear. The length of the CDR3 is 13 residues. V lost 2 bases and J lost 2, with 6 bases in between. CDR1 and CDR2 (germline): LGHDT, YNNKEL (reference sequence). CDR3 region: CASSQPIQETQYF. The CDR3 DNA follows: TGTGCCAGCAGCCAACCGATACAAGAGACCCAGTACTTC.

The chain is built from TRBV24-1 and TRBJ2-3; no clear D gene. CDR1 is KGHDR and CDR2 is SFDVKD in the germline V gene. The V end lost 3 bases, the J end lost 0 bases, and 9 bases lay between the germline ends. The CDR3 consists of 15 residues. The CDR3 protein is CATSDGVTSTDTQYF. CDR3 in DNA: TGTGCCACCAGTGATGGGGTTACTAGCACAGATACGCAGTATTTT.

The chain has TRBV6-5 and TRBJ1-2, with D possibly TRBD1 on 5 matching bases. The germline CDR1 and CDR2 sequences are MNHEY and SVGAGI. This CDR3 has 13 residues. V lost 7 bases and J lost 7, with 16 bases in between. The CDR3 DNA reads as TGTGCCAGCACCGTAGAGGGGCGCAGTGGCTACACCTTC. Its protein is CASTVEGRSGYTF.

The chain couples TRBV5-5 to TRBJ1-1; no clear D. Germline assignment: CDR1 SGHKS and CDR2 YYEKEE (reference sequence). The V and J ends lost 0 bases and 2 bases respectively, with 11 bases between them. This CDR3 contains 15 residues. DNA of the CDR3: TGTGCCAGCAGCTTGGACCCGACGGCCAACACTGAAGCTTTCTTT. Translated, it gives CASSLDPTANTEAFF.

This sequence joins TRBV4-1 and TRBJ1-3; 9 bases are a match to TRBD1. This CDR3 contains 15 residues. Looked up from germline, CDR1 is MGHRA and CDR2 is YSYEKL. With V trimmed by 5 bases and J by 2 bases, 4 bases remained unmatched. CDR3 DNA: TGCGCCAGCAGCTCCCGGACAGGGGCTGGAAACACCATATATTTT. This codes for CASSSRTGAGNTIYF.

This clone has just a few counts. This rearrangement joins TRBV12-5 to TRBJ1-1; D is possibly TRBD1 (5 bases). The CDR3 spans 15 residues. V dropped 7 bases and J dropped 1 base, with 16 bases sitting between them. From germline, CDR1 is LGHNT and CDR2 FRNRAP. CDR3: CASAIGGEWNTEAFF. The CDR3, as DNA: TGTGCTAGTGCCATTGGGGGGGAATGGAACACTGAAGCTTTCTTT.

V and J are TRBV5-1 and TRBJ1-3; D remains ambiguous. Germline V gene data show CDR1 as SGHRS and CDR2 as YFSETQ. Trimming removed 0 bases at V and 2 bases at J, with 12 bases between. The CDR3 sequence is 16 residues long. DNA for the CDR3: TGCGCCAGCAGCTTGGCCCTCGGGTTCGCTGGAAACACCATATATTTT. Its protein is CASSLALGFAGNTIYF.

V and J are TRBV9 and TRBJ1-1; D possibly corresponds to TRBD1 (5 bases). The V end lost 0 bases, the J end lost 1 base, and 10 bases lay between the germline ends. Per the germline V gene, CDR1 is SGDLS and CDR2 is YYNGEE. The CDR3 sequence is 15 residues long. The CDR3 reads CASSVEGAGNTEAFF. DNA for the CDR3: TGTGCCAGCAGCGTAGAAGGGGCAGGGAACACTGAAGCTTTCTTT.

The V call is TRBV6-1, the J call TRBJ2-5; possibly TRBD1 or TRBD2 for D (5 bases each). The CDR3 extends over 14 amino acids. CDR1 is MNHNS, CDR2 SASEGT, per germline. V dropped 3 bases and J dropped 6 bases, with 14 bases sitting between them. In nucleotides, the CDR3 is TGTGCCAGCAGTGATGGGACGGCGGCGAAGACCCAGTACTTC. Residues: CASSDGTAAKTQYF.

This clone was recorded once. This chain joins TRBV5-6 and TRBJ1-1, with 12 bases lining up with TRBD1. The CDR3 has 17 residues. V shed 3 bases and J 6 bases; nucleotides not matched to a gene: 12. Germline V gives CDR1 SGHDT, CDR2 YYEEEE. As DNA, the CDR3 is TGTGCCAGCAGCTCCTGGGGGACAGGGGGCTCCAACGCTGAAGCTTTCTTT. Amino acid sequence: CASSSWGTGGSNAEAFF.

V usage is TRBV6-5 and J usage is TRBJ1-2, with TRBD1 as a possible D gene (5 bases). Trimming left V 5 bases short and J 11 bases short, with 12 bases between. CDR1 and CDR2 from the germline V gene are MNHEY and SVGAGI. The CDR3 consists of 11 residues. The DNA of the CDR3 is TGTGCCAGCAGTCAACAGGAGCAGTACACCTTC. It codes for CASSQQEQYTF.

V usage is TRBV6-6 and J usage is TRBJ2-7, with 10 bases that match TRBD2. The V gene end was trimmed by 7 bases and the J gene end by 7 bases; junction bases not matched to a gene: 7. The CDR3 contains 13 residues. Germline V gene lookup returns CDR1 MNHNY and CDR2 SVGAGI (reference sequence). The CDR3 region has the DNA TGTGCCAGCATCCGAGCGGGGGGGCATGAGCAGTACTTC. Its translation is CASIRAGGHEQYF.

This clone came up once. The chain couples TRBV10-2 to TRBJ2-3; either TRBD1 or TRBD2 may supply D (6 bases each). With 4 bases removed from V and 4 bases from J, the gap between germline ends came to 12 bases. Looked up from germline, CDR1 is WSHSY and CDR2 is SAAADI. The CDR3 sequence is 14 residues long. The CDR3 nucleotides read TGCGCCAGCAGTGTAATAAGGGGGGCAGATACGCAGTATTTT. Its protein is CASSVIRGADTQYF.

This chain links TRBV3-1 (or the pseudogene TRBV3-2) with TRBJ2-2; 8 bases are a match to TRBD1. Germline lookup yields CDR1 LGHDT and CDR2 YNNKEL (reference sequence). Trimming removed 4 bases from V and 3 bases from J; junction bases left unmatched: 4. This CDR3 is 15 amino acids long. As DNA, the CDR3 is TGTGCCAGCAGCCCTCAGGGGGCGGACACCGGGGAGCTGTTTTTT. This sequence encodes CASSPQGADTGELFF.

V usage is TRBV4-1 and J usage is TRBJ1-2; D unresolved. Germline V gene data show CDR1 as MGHRA and CDR2 as YSYEKL. Trimming stripped 0 bases from V and 6 bases from J, with 14 bases between. The CDR3 has 15 amino acids. CDR3 residues: CASSQDDGRLDGYTF. The CDR3 region has the DNA TGCGCCAGCAGCCAAGATGACGGTCGCTTAGATGGCTACACCTTC.